Shown below are 9 T cell receptor beta chains from a single sample sequenced in a study of HIV-infected patients and healthy controls. cDNA was made from 500 ng RNA using alpha and beta constant primers. Using multiplexing indices, alpha and beta chain libraries were generated apart by chain-specific third strand synthesis. MiXCR, run by TCRdb on the 5' RACE reads, gives a single entry per CDR3 protein. The table has around 21,000 distinct CDR3 sequences, roughly 8.9% seen once. No cell fractionation was done, so the repertoire covers all unsorted peripheral blood T cells. The material sequenced was blood. These receptors came from an adult in good health.

Ten or more counts support this clonotype. V is TRBV18 and J is TRBJ1-1, with D maybe TRBD1 (6 bases). This CDR3 is built from 15 residues. Trimming removed 0 bases at V and 2 bases at J, with 10 bases between. The V gene's germline CDR1 is KGHSH and CDR2 LQKENI. In DNA, the CDR3 is TGTGCCAGCTCACCACCCGAGGGGGGAAACACTGAAGCTTTCTTT. Protein sequence: CASSPPEGGNTEAFF.

This chain connects TRBV4-3 to TRBJ2-6; D not certain. Germline CDR1 reads LGHNA; CDR2 reads YSLEER. The CDR3 has 16 amino acids. Trimming took 1 base from V and 2 from J, leaving 9 bases between them. Here the CDR3 reads CASSQAAAPGANVLTF. CDR3 bases: TGCGCCAGCAGCCAAGCCGCAGCCCCTGGGGCCAACGTCCTGACTTTC.

This clonotype was observed at least ten times. The chain combines TRBV5-1 with TRBJ2-7; D assignment may be TRBD1 or TRBD2 (5 bases each). Per the germline V gene, CDR1 is SGHRS and CDR2 is YFSETQ. The CDR3 totals 14 residues. The V end lost 0 bases, the J end lost 0 bases, and 7 bases lay between the germline ends. CDR3 coding DNA: TGCGCCAGCAGCTTGGAAGGGACCTCCTACGAGCAGTACTTC. This translates into CASSLEGTSYEQYF.

Ten or more counts support this clonotype. This chain joins TRBV24-1 and TRBJ2-2, with TRBD2 as a possible D gene (6 bases). CDR1 is KGHDR and CDR2 is SFDVKD in the germline V gene. The CDR3 contains 14 residues. V was clipped by 8 bases and J by 5 bases, with 14 bases between them. In DNA form, the CDR3 reads TGTGCCACCAACGGGAGAGGCTCTACCGGGGAGCTGTTTTTT. Protein: CATNGRGSTGELFF.

This clonotype was observed many times. The CDR3: CASSLDGSSYEQYF. In DNA, the CDR3 is TGTGCCAGCAGCTTGGACGGTAGCTCCTACGAGCAGTACTTC. The chain combines TRBV9 with TRBJ2-7; no definite D call. This CDR3 is built from 14 residues. Germline-derived CDR1 and CDR2 are SGDLS and YYNGEE. Trimming shortened V by 4 bases and J by 0 bases, and 11 bases separated the two germline ends. The complete variable domain, with remaining parts taken from reference TRBV9 and TRBJ2-7, reads DSGVTQTPKHLITATGQRVTLRCSPRSGDLSVYWYQQSLDQGLQFLIQYYNGEERAKGNILERFSAQQFPDLHSELNLSSLELGDSALYFCASSLDGSSYEQYFGPGTRLTVT.

The rearrangement links TRBV5-4 to TRBJ1-1; no reliable D call. The CDR3 has 14 amino acids. Germline CDR1 and CDR2: SGHNT and YYREEE (reference sequence). Trimming cost V 5 bases and J 4 bases, with 15 bases left between them. CDR3 in DNA: TGTGCCAGCAGTTCCCGGACGAGCCCCACTGAAGCTTTCTTT. Protein: CASSSRTSPTEAFF.

This clonotype was seen repeatedly, ten times or more. This chain links TRBV6-5 with TRBJ1-5; D is undetermined. The germline CDR1 and CDR2 sequences are MNHEY and SVGAGI. The CDR3 has 13 residues. With 2 bases removed from V and 7 bases from J, the gap between germline ends came to 9 bases. CDR3 in amino acids: CASSYRLGQPQHF. Here the CDR3 DNA reads TGTGCCAGCAGTTACCGGCTGGGCCAGCCCCAGCATTTT.

CDR3 coding DNA: TGTGCCAGCAGGGATCCGGGCTATGGCTACACCTTC. Translated: CASRDPGYGYTF. The rearrangement joins TRBV3-1 to TRBJ1-2, with D unresolved. CDR3 size: 12 residues. Trimming took 6 bases from V and 4 from J, leaving 9 bases between them. Germline lookup yields CDR1 LGHDT and CDR2 YNNKEL (reference sequence).

The J gene is TRBJ2-1, the V gene TRBV6-1; 9 nucleotides match TRBD2. This CDR3 spans 16 amino acids. The V segment lost 6 bases and the J segment 7 bases; nucleotides outside the gene matches: 13. Germline lookup yields CDR1 MNHNS and CDR2 SASEGT. The CDR3 nucleotides are TGTGCCAGCAGCAAAGGGAGTAGCGGGGGAACGAATGAGCAGTTCTTC. As protein: CASSKGSSGGTNEQFF.